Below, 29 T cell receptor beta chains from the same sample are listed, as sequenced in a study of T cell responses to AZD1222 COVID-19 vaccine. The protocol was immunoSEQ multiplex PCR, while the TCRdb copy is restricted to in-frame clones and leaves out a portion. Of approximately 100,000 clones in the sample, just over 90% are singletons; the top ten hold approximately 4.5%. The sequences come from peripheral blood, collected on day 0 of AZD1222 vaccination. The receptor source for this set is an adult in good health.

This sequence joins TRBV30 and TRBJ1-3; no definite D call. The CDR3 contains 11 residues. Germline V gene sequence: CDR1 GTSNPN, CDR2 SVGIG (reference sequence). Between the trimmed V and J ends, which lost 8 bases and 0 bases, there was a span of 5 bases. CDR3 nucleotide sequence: TGTGCCGGTATCTCTGGAAACACCATATATTTT. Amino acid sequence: CAGISGNTIYF. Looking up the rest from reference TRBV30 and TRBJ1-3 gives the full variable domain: SQTIHQWPATLVQPVGSPLSLECTVEGTSNPNLYWYRQAAGRGLQLLFYSVGIGQISSEVPQNLSASRPQDRQFILSSKKLLLSDSGFYLCAGISGNTIYFGEGSWLTVV.

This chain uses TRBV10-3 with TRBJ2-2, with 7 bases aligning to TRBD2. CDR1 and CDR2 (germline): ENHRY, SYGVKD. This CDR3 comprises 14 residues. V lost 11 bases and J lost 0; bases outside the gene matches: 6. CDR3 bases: TGTGCCTCCAGGCGGGGGTCGAACACCGGGGAGCTGTTTTTT. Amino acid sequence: CASRRGSNTGELFF.

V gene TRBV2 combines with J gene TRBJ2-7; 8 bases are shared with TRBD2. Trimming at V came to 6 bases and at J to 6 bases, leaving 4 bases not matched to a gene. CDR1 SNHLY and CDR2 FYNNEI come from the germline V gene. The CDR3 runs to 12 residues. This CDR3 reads CASRISGGEQYF. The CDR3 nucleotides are TGTGCCAGCAGGATCAGCGGGGGCGAGCAGTACTTC.

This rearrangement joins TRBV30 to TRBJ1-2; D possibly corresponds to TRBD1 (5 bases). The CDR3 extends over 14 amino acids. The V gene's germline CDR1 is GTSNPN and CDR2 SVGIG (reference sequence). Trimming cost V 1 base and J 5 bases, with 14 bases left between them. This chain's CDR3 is CAWSDEGRGYGYTF. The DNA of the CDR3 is TGTGCCTGGAGTGATGAGGGGCGCGGATATGGCTACACCTTC.

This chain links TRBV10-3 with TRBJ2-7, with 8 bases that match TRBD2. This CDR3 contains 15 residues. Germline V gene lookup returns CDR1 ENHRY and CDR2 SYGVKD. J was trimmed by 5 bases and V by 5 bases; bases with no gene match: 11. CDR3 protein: CAISSLAGGPDEQYF. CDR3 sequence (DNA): TGTGCCATCAGTTCCCTTGCGGGGGGCCCCGACGAGCAGTACTTC.

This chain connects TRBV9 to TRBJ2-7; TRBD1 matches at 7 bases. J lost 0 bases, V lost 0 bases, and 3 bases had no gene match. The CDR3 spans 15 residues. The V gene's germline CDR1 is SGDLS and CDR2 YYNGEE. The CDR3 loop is CASSVGTGASYEQYF. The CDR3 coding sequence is TGTGCCAGCAGCGTAGGAACAGGGGCCTCCTACGAGCAGTACTTC.

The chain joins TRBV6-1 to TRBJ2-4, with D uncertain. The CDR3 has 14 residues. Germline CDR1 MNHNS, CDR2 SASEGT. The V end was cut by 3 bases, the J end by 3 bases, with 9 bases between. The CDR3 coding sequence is TGTGCCAGCAGTGATCAAGGCGTCAAAAACATTCAGTACTTC. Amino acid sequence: CASSDQGVKNIQYF.

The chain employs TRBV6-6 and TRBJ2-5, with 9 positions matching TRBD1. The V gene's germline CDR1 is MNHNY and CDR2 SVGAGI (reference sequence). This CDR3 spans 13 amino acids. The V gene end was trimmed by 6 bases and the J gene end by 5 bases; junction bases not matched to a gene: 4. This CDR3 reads CASSSTGGETQYF. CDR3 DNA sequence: TGTGCCAGCAGCTCGACAGGGGGGGAGACCCAGTACTTC.

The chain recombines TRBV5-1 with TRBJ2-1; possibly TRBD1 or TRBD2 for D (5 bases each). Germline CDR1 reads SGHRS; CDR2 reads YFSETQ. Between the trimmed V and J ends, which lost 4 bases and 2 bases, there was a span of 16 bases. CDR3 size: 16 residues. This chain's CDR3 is CASSPLARGPYNEQFF. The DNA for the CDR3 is TGCGCCAGCAGCCCCCTCGCGAGGGGTCCCTACAATGAGCAGTTCTTC.

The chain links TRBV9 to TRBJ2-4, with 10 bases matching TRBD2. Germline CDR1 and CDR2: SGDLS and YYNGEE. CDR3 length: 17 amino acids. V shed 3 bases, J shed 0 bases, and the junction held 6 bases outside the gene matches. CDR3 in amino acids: CASSATSGGAAKNIQYF. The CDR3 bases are TGTGCCAGCAGCGCCACCAGCGGGGGGGCAGCCAAAAACATTCAGTACTTC. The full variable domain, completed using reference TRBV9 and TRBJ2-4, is DSGVTQTPKHLITATGQRVTLRCSPRSGDLSVYWYQQSLDQGLQFLIQYYNGEERAKGNILERFSAQQFPDLHSELNLSSLELGDSALYFCASSATSGGAAKNIQYFGAGTRLSVL.

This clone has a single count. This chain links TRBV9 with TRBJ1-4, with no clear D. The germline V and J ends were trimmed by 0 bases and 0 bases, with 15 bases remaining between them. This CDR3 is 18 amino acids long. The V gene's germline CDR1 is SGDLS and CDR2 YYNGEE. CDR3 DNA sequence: TGTGCCAGCAGCGTAGGAAAGGATGTCCTGACAACTAATGAAAAACTGTTTTTT. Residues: CASSVGKDVLTTNEKLFF.

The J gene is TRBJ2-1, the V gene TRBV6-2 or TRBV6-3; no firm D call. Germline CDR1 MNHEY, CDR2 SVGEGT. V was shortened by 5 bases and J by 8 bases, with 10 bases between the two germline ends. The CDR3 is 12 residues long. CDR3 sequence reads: CASSPGLDEQFF. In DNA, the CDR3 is TGTGCCAGCAGTCCCGGTTTGGATGAGCAGTTCTTC.

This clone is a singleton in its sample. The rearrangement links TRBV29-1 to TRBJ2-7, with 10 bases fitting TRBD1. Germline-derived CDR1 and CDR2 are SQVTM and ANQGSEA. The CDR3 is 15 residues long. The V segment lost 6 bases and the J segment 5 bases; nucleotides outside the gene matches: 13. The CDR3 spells CSVTPTGTGVNEQYF. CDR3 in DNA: TGCAGCGTGACCCCCACCGGGACAGGGGTTAACGAGCAGTACTTC.

CDR3 residues: CAWGSVGAFF. CDR3 coding DNA: TGTGCCTGGGGCTCGGTGGGAGCTTTCTTT. V usage is TRBV30 and J usage is TRBJ1-1, with D unresolved. CDR1 is GTSNPN, CDR2 SVGIG, per germline (reference sequence). Trimming cost V 5 bases and J 10 bases, with 11 bases left between them. CDR3 length: 10 amino acids. Filled out from reference TRBV30 and TRBJ1-1, the complete variable domain reads SQTIHQWPATLVQPVGSPLSLECTVEGTSNPNLYWYRQAAGRGLQLLFYSVGIGQISSEVPQNLSASRPQDRQFILSSKKLLLSDSGFYLCAWGSVGAFFGQGTRLTVV.

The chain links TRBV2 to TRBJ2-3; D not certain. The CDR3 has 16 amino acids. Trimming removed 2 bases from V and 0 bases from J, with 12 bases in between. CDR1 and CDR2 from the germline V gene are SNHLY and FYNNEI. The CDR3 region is CASSEWAGTSTDTQYF. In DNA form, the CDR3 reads TGTGCCAGCAGTGAATGGGCTGGAACTAGCACAGATACGCAGTATTTT. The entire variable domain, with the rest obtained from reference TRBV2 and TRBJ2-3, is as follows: EPEVTQTPSHQVTQMGQEVILRCVPISNHLYFYWYRQILGQKVEFLVSFYNNEISEKSEIFDDQFSVERPDGSNFTLKIRSTKLEDSAMYFCASSEWAGTSTDTQYFGPGTRLTVL.

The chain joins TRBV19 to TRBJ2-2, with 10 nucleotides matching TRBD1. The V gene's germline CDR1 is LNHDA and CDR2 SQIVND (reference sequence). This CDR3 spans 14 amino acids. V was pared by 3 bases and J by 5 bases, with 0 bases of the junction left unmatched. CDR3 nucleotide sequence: TGTGCCAGTAGTATGGGACAGGGGACCGGGGAGCTGTTTTTT. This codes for CASSMGQGTGELFF.

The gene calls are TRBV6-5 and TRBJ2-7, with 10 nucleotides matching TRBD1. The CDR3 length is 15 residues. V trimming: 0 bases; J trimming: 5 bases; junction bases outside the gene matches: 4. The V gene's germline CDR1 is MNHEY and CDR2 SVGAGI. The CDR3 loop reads CASSYSRQGANEQYF. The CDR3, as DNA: TGTGCCAGCAGTTACTCGAGACAGGGGGCTAACGAGCAGTACTTC.

The CDR3 here is CASSPGTGAGLGANYGYTF. The CDR3 DNA is TGCGCCAGCAGCCCCGGGACAGGGGCCGGATTAGGGGCTAACTATGGCTACACCTTC. V and J are TRBV5-1 and TRBJ1-2, with TRBD1 matching 10 bases. The junction had 15 bases not matched to a gene; V was cut back by 4 bases and J by 0 bases. The CDR3 extends over 19 amino acids. Germline V gives CDR1 SGHRS, CDR2 YFSETQ.

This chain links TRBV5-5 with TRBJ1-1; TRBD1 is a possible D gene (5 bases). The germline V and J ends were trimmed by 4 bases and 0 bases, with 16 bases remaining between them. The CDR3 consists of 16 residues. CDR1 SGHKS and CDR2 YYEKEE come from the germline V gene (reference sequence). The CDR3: CASSEKPGLLNTEAFF. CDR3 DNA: TGTGCCAGCAGCGAAAAACCGGGACTTCTGAACACTGAAGCTTTCTTT.

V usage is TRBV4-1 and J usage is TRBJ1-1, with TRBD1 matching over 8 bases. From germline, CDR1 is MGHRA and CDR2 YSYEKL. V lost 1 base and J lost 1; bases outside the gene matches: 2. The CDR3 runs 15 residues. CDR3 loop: CASSQAGTGNTEAFF. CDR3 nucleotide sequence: TGCGCCAGCAGCCAAGCTGGGACAGGGAACACTGAAGCTTTCTTT.

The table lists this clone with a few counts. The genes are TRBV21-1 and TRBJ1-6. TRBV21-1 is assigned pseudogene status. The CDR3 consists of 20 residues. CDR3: CASSKKYSDVEVPYNSPLHF. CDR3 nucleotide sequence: TGTGCCAGCAGCAAAAAATATTCGGACGTCGAGGTTCCCTATAATTCACCCCTCCACTTT.

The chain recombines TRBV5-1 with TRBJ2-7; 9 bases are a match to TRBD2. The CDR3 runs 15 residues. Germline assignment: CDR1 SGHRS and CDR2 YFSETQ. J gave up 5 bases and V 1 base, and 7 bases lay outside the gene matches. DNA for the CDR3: TGCGCCAGCAGCTTGAGGGCGGGGGGGCGCAACGAGCAGTACTTC. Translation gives CASSLRAGGRNEQYF.

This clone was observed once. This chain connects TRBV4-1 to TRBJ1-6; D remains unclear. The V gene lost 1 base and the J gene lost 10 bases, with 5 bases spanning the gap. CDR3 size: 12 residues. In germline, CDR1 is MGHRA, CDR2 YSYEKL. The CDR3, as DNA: TGCGCCAGCAGCCAAGGGGGATCACCCCTCCACTTT. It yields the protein CASSQGGSPLHF.

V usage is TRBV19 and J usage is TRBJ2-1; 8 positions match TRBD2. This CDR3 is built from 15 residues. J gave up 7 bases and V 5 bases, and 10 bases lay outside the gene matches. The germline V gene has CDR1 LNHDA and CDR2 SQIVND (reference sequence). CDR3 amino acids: CASSQRGGLANEQFF. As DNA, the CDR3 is TGTGCCAGTAGTCAACGGGGGGGGCTGGCTAATGAGCAGTTCTTC.

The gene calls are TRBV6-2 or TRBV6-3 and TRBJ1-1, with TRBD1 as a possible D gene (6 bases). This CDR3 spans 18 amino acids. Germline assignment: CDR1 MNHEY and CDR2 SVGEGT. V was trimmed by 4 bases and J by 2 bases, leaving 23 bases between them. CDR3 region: CASSSHLQGTGSNTEAFF. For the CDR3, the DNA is TGTGCCAGCAGTTCCCATTTACAGGGAACGGGGAGCAACACTGAAGCTTTCTTT.

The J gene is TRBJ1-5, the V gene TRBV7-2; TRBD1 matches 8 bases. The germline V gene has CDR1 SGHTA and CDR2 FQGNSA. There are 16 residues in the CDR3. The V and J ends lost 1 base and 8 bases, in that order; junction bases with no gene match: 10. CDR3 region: CASSLDDRGRSKPQHF. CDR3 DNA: TGTGCCAGCAGCTTAGACGACAGGGGCCGCTCAAAGCCCCAGCATTTT.

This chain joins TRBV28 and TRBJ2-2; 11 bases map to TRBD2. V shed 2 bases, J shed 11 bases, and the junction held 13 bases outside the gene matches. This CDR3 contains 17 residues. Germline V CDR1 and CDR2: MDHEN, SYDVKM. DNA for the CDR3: TGTGCCAGCAGTTTAACGTTAGCGGGGGGGACGGCCCCAGAGCTGTTTTTT. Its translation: CASSLTLAGGTAPELFF.

DNA of the CDR3: TGCGCCAGCAGCCAAGTGGCAGGGACAGTAGGTACCTACGAGCAGTACTTC. Its protein product is CASSQVAGTVGTYEQYF. The chain recombines TRBV4-1 with TRBJ2-7; TRBD1 aligns across 7 bases. The CDR3 spans 17 residues. The junction had 11 bases not matched to a gene; V was cut back by 1 base and J by 2 bases. In germline, CDR1 is MGHRA, CDR2 YSYEKL.

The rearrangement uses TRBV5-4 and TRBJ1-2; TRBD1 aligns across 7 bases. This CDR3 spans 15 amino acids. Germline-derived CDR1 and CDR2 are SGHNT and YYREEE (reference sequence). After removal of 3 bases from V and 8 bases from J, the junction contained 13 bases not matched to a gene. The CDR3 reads CASSSGTEREEGYTF. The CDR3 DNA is TGTGCCAGCAGCTCCGGGACAGAAAGGGAGGAGGGCTACACCTTC.